The T cell receptor beta chain described here comes from a study of cytomegalovirus exposure and HLA in healthy donors. The PCR made use of 60 Vbeta and 13 Jbeta primers. TCRdb's copy holds only in-frame clones and misses some; the assay was immunoSEQ multiplex PCR. The sample holds 130,000 to 150,000 clones, 73% seen once. With respect to this clone: The target antigen is unknown.

At sampling all donors were nominally healthy, likely with unrecorded immune exposures. Regarding the study as a whole: What TCR beta sequences reportedly achieved was accurate prediction of HLA-A and HLA-B alleles in most subjects.

Input material: PBMCs. This receptor was obtained from a human donor in good health.

CDR3 protein: CASCRQGDTGELFF. For the CDR3, the DNA is TGTGCCAGCTGCCGACAGGGAGACACCGGGGAGCTGTTTTTT. The V and J genes are TRBV27 and TRBJ2-2; 7 nucleotides align to TRBD1. This CDR3 has 14 residues. With V trimmed by 8 bases and J by 3 bases, 6 bases remained unmatched. From germline, CDR1 is MNHEY and CDR2 SMNVEV (reference sequence).